The 20 T cell receptor beta chains below all came from one sample that was sequenced in a study of blood T cell repertoires in COVID-19. Clones were sequenced by immunoSEQ multiplex PCR, and TCRdb holds only the in-frame ones, with some missing. The sample lists about 150,000 clones; approximately 90% were seen once. Sequencing was performed on peripheral blood. The source is a man over 45 who had recovered from COVID-19.

This clone was recorded once. This chain links TRBV4-1 with TRBJ2-5, with 7 bases aligning to TRBD2. This CDR3 contains 16 residues. Germline CDR1 and CDR2: MGHRA and YSYEKL. V dropped 0 bases and J dropped 2; count of bases not matched to a gene: 6. Here the CDR3 DNA reads TGCGCCAGCAGCCAAGATCTGTCTAGCGGTCAAGAGACCCAGTACTTC. This encodes CASSQDLSSGQETQYF.

The chain recombines TRBV7-8 with TRBJ2-7; perhaps TRBD1 as D (6 bases). CDR1 is SGHVS and CDR2 is FQNEAQ in the germline V gene. The CDR3 sequence is 15 residues long. V lost 1 base and J 0 bases, leaving 10 bases between the germline ends. CDR3 loop: CASSLGQASSYEQYF. DNA for the CDR3: TGTGCCAGCAGCTTAGGACAGGCCAGCTCCTACGAGCAGTACTTC.

The genes are TRBV18 and TRBJ2-1, with a possible D match to TRBD2 (5 bases). Looked up from germline, CDR1 is KGHSH and CDR2 is LQKENI. This CDR3 comprises 15 residues. Deletions cut 2 bases from V and 4 bases from J, with 12 bases between. Here the CDR3 DNA reads TGTGCCAGCTCACCATGGGAGACCCCTTACAATGAGCAGTTCTTC. Translation gives CASSPWETPYNEQFF.

The J gene is TRBJ1-6, the V gene TRBV11-1; TRBD1 matches 8 bases. V was pared by 0 bases and J by 9 bases, with 4 bases of the junction left unmatched. Looked up from germline, CDR1 is SGHAT and CDR2 is FQDESV (reference sequence). The CDR3 contains 15 residues. The DNA for the CDR3 is TGTGCCAGCAGCTTAGCGCAGGGGGCATCTTCACCCCTCCACTTT. Its protein is CASSLAQGASSPLHF.

V usage is TRBV11-2 and J usage is TRBJ2-2; possibly TRBD2 for D (6 bases). The CDR3 is 14 residues long. Germline CDR1 reads SGHAT; CDR2 reads FQNNGV. V shed 4 bases and J shed 8 bases, with 14 bases lying between them. In nucleotides, the CDR3 is TGTGCCAGCAGCTACATCCGCCGGGGGGGGGAGCTGTTTTTT. Protein sequence: CASSYIRRGGELFF.

The chain couples TRBV7-8 to TRBJ2-5; 8 positions match TRBD1. This CDR3 contains 17 residues. Trimming at V came to 1 base and at J to 10 bases, leaving 17 bases not matched to a gene. Germline V lookup: CDR1 SGHVS, CDR2 FQNEAQ. The CDR3 DNA is TGTGCCAGCAGCTTAGACCGGTCTTCTGGACAGGGAGTAGACCAGTACTTC. As protein: CASSLDRSSGQGVDQYF.

This clone was observed once. The chain employs TRBV3-1 (or the pseudogene TRBV3-2) and TRBJ2-3; D is possibly TRBD2 (7 bases). This CDR3 has 18 amino acids. Per germline, CDR1 LGHDT and CDR2 YNNKEL (reference sequence). With 6 bases removed from V and 2 bases from J, the gap between germline ends came to 24 bases. The CDR3 sequence is CASSSERWAGAYTDTQYF. CDR3 DNA: TGTGCCAGCAGTTCCGAGCGGTGGGCGGGGGCCTACACAGATACGCAGTATTTT.

This sequence joins TRBV5-1 and TRBJ2-3, with 8 bases fitting TRBD2. The germline V gene has CDR1 SGHRS and CDR2 YFSETQ. The CDR3 extends over 13 amino acids. The trim removed 4 bases at V and 4 bases at J, leaving 2 bases unmatched. CDR3 sequence: CASSGTRSDTQYF. CDR3 sequence (DNA): TGCGCCAGCAGCGGGACTAGATCAGATACGCAGTATTTT.

V is TRBV5-1 and J is TRBJ2-1; 15 positions agree with TRBD2. Germline V gene data show CDR1 as SGHRS and CDR2 as YFSETQ. With V trimmed by 2 bases and J by 9 bases, 6 bases remained unmatched. The CDR3 spans 16 residues. CDR3 coding DNA: TGCGCCAGCAGCTTCGGACTAGCGGGAGGGGAAGGTGAGCAGTTCTTC. Its protein product is CASSFGLAGGEGEQFF.

This clone was recorded once. This rearrangement joins TRBV7-2 to TRBJ2-7; D is possibly TRBD2 (7 bases). The CDR3 loop spans 16 amino acids. In germline, CDR1 is SGHTA, CDR2 FQGNSA. V lost 1 base, J lost 6 bases, and 19 bases lay in between. This CDR3 is CASSLGPAGQGFEQYF. The CDR3 bases are TGTGCCAGCAGCTTAGGTCCAGCGGGGCAGGGGTTCGAGCAGTACTTC. The variable domain in full, with the rest retrieved from reference TRBV7-2 and TRBJ2-7, is GAGVSQSPSNKVTEKGKDVELRCDPISGHTALYWYRQSLGQGLEFLIYFQGNSAPDKSGLPSDRFSAERTGGSVSTLTIQRTQQEDSAVYLCASSLGPAGQGFEQYFGPGTRLTVT.

This sequence joins TRBV30 and TRBJ2-7; 8 bases are shared with TRBD1. V lost 1 base to trimming and J lost 4 bases; unmatched junction nucleotides: 3. The germline V gene has CDR1 GTSNPN and CDR2 SVGIG (reference sequence). CDR3 length equals 13 residues. CDR3 in amino acids: CAWSAGGPYEQYF. The CDR3 DNA sequence: TGTGCCTGGAGTGCAGGGGGCCCGTACGAGCAGTACTTC.

The chain joins TRBV21-1 to TRBJ2-1; TRBD2 was called by the table and not checked on the DNA. TRBV21-1 is tagged as a pseudogene. The CDR3 totals 20 residues. CDR3 protein: CASSKVRSLGTSERNNEQFF. In nucleotides, the CDR3 is TGTGCCAGCAGCAAAGTCAGAAGTCTCGGGACTAGCGAGCGGAACAATGAGCAGTTCTTC.

This clone was counted a few times. This chain joins TRBV27 and TRBJ2-1; D not resolved. This CDR3 is built from 10 residues. V lost 8 bases and J 7 bases, leaving 6 bases between the germline ends. Germline values: CDR1 MNHEY, CDR2 SMNVEV (reference sequence). Written as DNA, the CDR3 is TGTGCCAGCGGGCGAAATGAGCAGTTCTTC. This translates into CASGRNEQFF.

J is TRBJ2-3 and V is TRBV7-2; a possible D gene is TRBD2 (6 bases). Trimming removed 0 bases at V and 5 bases at J, with 9 bases between. This CDR3 is built from 14 residues. The germline V gene has CDR1 SGHTA and CDR2 FQGNSA. The CDR3 spells CASSLAMRGDTQYF. CDR3 sequence (DNA): TGTGCCAGCAGCTTAGCCATGCGGGGAGATACGCAGTATTTT.

The genes are TRBV5-1 and TRBJ1-1; TRBD1 aligns across 9 bases. Trimming removed 4 bases from V and 3 bases from J; junction bases left unmatched: 4. The germline CDR1 and CDR2 sequences are SGHRS and YFSETQ. The CDR3 extends over 14 amino acids. CDR3 sequence: CASSRRTGDTEAFF. In nucleotides, the CDR3 is TGCGCCAGCAGCCGCCGGACAGGGGACACTGAAGCTTTCTTT.

The rearrangement links TRBV3-1 (or the pseudogene TRBV3-2) to TRBJ2-5; D ambiguous. This CDR3 is built from 15 residues. Trimming left V 0 bases short and J 4 bases short, with 12 bases between. The germline CDR1 and CDR2 sequences are LGHDT and YNNKEL (reference sequence). The CDR3 sequence is CASSQDTQALETQYF. As DNA, the CDR3 is TGTGCCAGCAGCCAAGATACCCAGGCCCTAGAGACCCAGTACTTC.

The genes are TRBV25-1 and TRBJ1-1; a possible D gene is TRBD1 (5 bases). V lost 6 bases and J 0 bases, leaving 5 bases between the germline ends. The CDR3 loop spans 12 amino acids. Germline values: CDR1 MGHDK, CDR2 SYGVNS. This CDR3 is CASRQVNTEAFF. Here the CDR3 DNA reads TGTGCCAGCAGACAGGTGAACACTGAAGCTTTCTTT.

The gene calls are TRBV15 and TRBJ2-5; D possibly corresponds to TRBD1 (8 bases). There are 14 residues in the CDR3. V was clipped by 4 bases and J by 5 bases, with 14 bases between them. Looked up from germline, CDR1 is LNHNV and CDR2 is YYDKDF (reference sequence). Here the CDR3 reads CATSKQGGTETQYF. The DNA for the CDR3 is TGTGCCACCAGCAAACAGGGGGGGACGGAGACCCAGTACTTC.

The chain carries TRBV2 and TRBJ2-7; D may be TRBD1 (6 bases). The germline V gene encodes CDR1 SNHLY and CDR2 FYNNEI. Trimming cost V 0 bases and J 6 bases, with 15 bases left between them. The CDR3 has 15 residues. The CDR3: CASSEALQGSGEQYF. The CDR3 DNA sequence: TGTGCCAGCAGTGAAGCGCTTCAGGGGTCTGGCGAGCAGTACTTC. Based on the CDR3 plus reference TRBV2 and TRBJ2-7, the full variable domain is EPEVTQTPSHQVTQMGQEVILRCVPISNHLYFYWYRQILGQKVEFLVSFYNNEISEKSEIFDDQFSVERPDGSNFTLKIRSTKLEDSAMYFCASSEALQGSGEQYFGPGTRLTVT.

This rearrangement joins TRBV25-1 to TRBJ2-4; TRBD1 agrees at 9 bases. This CDR3 comprises 16 residues. Germline-derived CDR1 and CDR2 are MGHDK and SYGVNS. J was trimmed by 4 bases and V by 0 bases; bases with no gene match: 4. CDR3 protein: CASSEYGGTGKNIQYF. The CDR3 DNA reads as TGTGCCAGCAGTGAATATGGGGGGACAGGGAAAAACATTCAGTACTTC.